What follows are 24 T cell receptor beta chains derived from one specimen sequenced in a study of spatial heterogeneity in lung cancer (dated by TCRdb to between 2018 and 2021). Points the paper makes about the study in general: A correlation was observed between the number of expanded intratumoral alpha and beta TCRs and the tumor nonsynonymous mutation count.

According to the study, the label for this sample's time point signals: sample taken at primary tumor resection. Their specific antigens are unknown. Libraries were built with 5' RACE. Sequencing instrument: NextSeq 500. The raw public reads went through TCRdb reprocessing: fastp at Q25, MiXCR clone calling, in-frame beta chains kept. When rows share a CDR3 protein, they turn into one entry using the most common DNA and genes. Present in this sample are over 10,000 distinct CDR3 sequences, around 3.2% of which were seen just once. In total, the top ten clones hold around a sixth of the sample. The sample here was lung tumor tissue, taken at surgery. The origin of the receptors is a male donor with early-stage non-small cell lung cancer.

This clonotype is termed medium-sized. This rearrangement joins TRBV9 to TRBJ2-3; 13 bases fit TRBD2. J was trimmed by 0 bases and V by 6 bases; bases with no gene match: 25. There are 23 residues in the CDR3. Germline CDR1 is SGDLS and CDR2 is YYNGEE. The CDR3 DNA reads as TGTGCCAGCACCCTAGGTACTAGCGGGGGGGCCTTGACGGCGGAAAGGAGCACAGATACGCAGTATTTT. Protein product: CASTLGTSGGALTAERSTDTQYF.

This clonotype has a count of ten or more. The V gene is TRBV5-6, the J gene TRBJ2-1; D may match TRBD1 or TRBD2 (5 bases each). Trimming removed 6 bases from V and 5 bases from J, with 24 bases in between. The CDR3 extends over 17 amino acids. CDR1 is SGHDT and CDR2 is YYEEEE in the germline V gene. CDR3 protein: CASTFPNPGTANNEQFF. The CDR3 coding sequence is TGTGCCAGCACCTTCCCAAACCCAGGGACGGCGAACAATGAGCAGTTCTTC. Full variable domain (outside the CDR3, taken from reference TRBV5-6 and TRBJ2-1): DAGVTQSPTHLIKTRGQQVTLRCSPKSGHDTVSWYQQALGQGPQFIFQYYEEEERQRGNFPDRFSGHQFPNYSSELNVNALLLGDSALYLCASTFPNPGTANNEQFFGPGTRLTVL.

This clonotype has a handful of counts. The chain is built from TRBV5-1 and TRBJ1-1, with a tentative D call TRBD1 (5 bases). V was pared by 6 bases and J by 4 bases, with 16 bases between. CDR3 size: 14 residues. Germline V gene data show CDR1 as SGHRS and CDR2 as YFSETQ. The CDR3 DNA sequence: TGCGCCAGCACCCAAGGAGGGGCGGGCACTGAAGCTTTCTTT. It codes for CASTQGGAGTEAFF.

This clonotype showed up many times. The rearrangement links TRBV6-1 to TRBJ1-6; possible D gene TRBD1, 5 bases. Germline CDR1 reads MNHNS; CDR2 reads SASEGT. This CDR3 has 16 amino acids. Trimming stripped 2 bases from V and 9 bases from J, with 17 bases between. The CDR3 spells CASSEQGPGAGSPLHF. The CDR3 DNA sequence: TGTGCCAGCAGTGAACAGGGCCCAGGCGCGGGTTCACCCCTCCACTTT.

This clonotype has ten or more counts. The V call is TRBV12-3 or TRBV12-4, the J call TRBJ2-3, with unresolved D. The CDR3 has 16 amino acids. The ends were cut back, 4 bases at V and 2 bases at J, with 16 bases in the middle. The CDR3 DNA reads as TGTGCCAGCAGTTCCAGCCGAATAGCAAACACAGATACGCAGTATTTT. This encodes CASSSSRIANTDTQYF.

This clonotype turned up a few times. The chain employs TRBV7-2 and TRBJ2-5; TRBD1 aligns across 10 bases. Germline-derived CDR1 and CDR2 are SGHTA and FQGNSA. The ends lost 5 bases at V and 13 bases at J; junction bases unmatched: 13. The CDR3 loop spans 14 amino acids. The CDR3 nucleotides read TGTGCCAGCAGCCCTGGGACAGGGGCCCTGAGTTGGTACTTC. It codes for CASSPGTGALSWYF. The entire variable domain, with the rest obtained from reference TRBV7-2 and TRBJ2-5, is as follows: GAGVSQSPSNKVTEKGKDVELRCDPISGHTALYWYRQSLGQGLEFLIYFQGNSAPDKSGLPSDRFSAERTGGSVSTLTIQRTQQEDSAVYLCASSPGTGALSWYFGPGTRLLVL.

This clonotype is termed medium-sized. This sequence joins TRBV7-8 and TRBJ2-5; TRBD2 is a possible D gene (7 bases). V shed 10 bases and J shed 1 base, with 22 bases lying between them. Germline CDR1 SGHVS, CDR2 FQNEAQ. This CDR3 has 16 amino acids. The CDR3, as DNA: TGTGCCACCCAATGGGGGGGGCGCGGGGTCCAAGAGACCCAGTACTTC. Encoded protein: CATQWGGRGVQETQYF.

This clonotype was recorded at least ten times. V usage is TRBV7-9 and J usage is TRBJ2-5; TRBD2 is a possible D gene (6 bases). The germline V gene encodes CDR1 SEHNR and CDR2 FQNEAQ (reference sequence). This CDR3 has 13 residues. Trimming pared 5 bases from V and 6 bases from J, leaving 13 bases between. CDR3 residues: CASSPRLGKTQYF. The CDR3 bases are TGTGCCAGCAGCCCGCGACTAGGAAAGACCCAGTACTTC.

This clonotype was observed many times. The chain combines TRBV11-3 with TRBJ2-5; TRBD2 aligns across 12 bases. V gave up 4 bases and J gave up 2 bases; unmatched junction bases: 5. Germline values: CDR1 SGHNT, CDR2 YENEEA. CDR3 size: 16 residues. Written as DNA, the CDR3 is TGTGCCAGCAGCTCTACACTAGCGGGGGGACAAGAGACCCAGTACTTC. It is translated as CASSSTLAGGQETQYF.

In this sample, this clonotype is medium-sized. The gene calls are TRBV11-2 and TRBJ2-4; D gene unclear. Between the trimmed V and J ends, which lost 4 bases and 2 bases, there was a span of 9 bases. This CDR3 region has 14 residues. Germline assignment: CDR1 SGHAT and CDR2 FQNNGV. CDR3 sequence reads: CASSSMRTKNIQYF. The CDR3 DNA is TGTGCCAGCAGCTCCATGAGGACCAAAAACATTCAGTACTTC. Filled out from reference TRBV11-2 and TRBJ2-4, the complete variable domain reads EAGVAQSPRYKIIEKRQSVAFWCNPISGHATLYWYQQILGQGPKLLIQFQNNGVVDDSQLPKDRFSAERLKGVDSTLKIQPAKLEDSAVYLCASSSMRTKNIQYFGAGTRLSVL.

This clonotype was seen repeatedly, ten times or more. V and J are TRBV27 and TRBJ1-5; a possible D gene is TRBD1 (6 bases). Trimming took 6 bases from V and 1 from J, leaving 13 bases between them. CDR3 size: 15 residues. Germline CDR1 MNHEY, CDR2 SMNVEV (reference sequence). For the CDR3, the DNA is TGTGCCAGCAGAACAGGGCCAGGGAGCAATCAGCCCCAGCATTTT. This translates into CASRTGPGSNQPQHF.

The table lists this clonotype with many counts. The chain employs TRBV7-3 and TRBJ2-5; tentative D call: TRBD1 (6 bases). Trimming removed 0 bases from V and 0 bases from J, with 8 bases in between. The CDR3 is 15 amino acids. Germline CDR1 SGHTA, CDR2 FQGTGA. The DNA for the CDR3 is TGTGCCAGCAGCTTAACTGGACAGTACCAAGAGACCCAGTACTTC. Its protein is CASSLTGQYQETQYF.

This clonotype was seen ten or more times. The chain is built from TRBV6-6 and TRBJ2-7; a weak D match, TRBD2 (6 bases). Germline CDR1 MNHNY, CDR2 SVGAGI (reference sequence). The CDR3 runs 14 residues. Trimming shortened V by 2 bases and J by 3 bases, and 11 bases separated the two germline ends. The chain's CDR3 is CASSYGVSGYEQYF. In nucleotides, the CDR3 is TGTGCCAGCAGTTACGGGGTTAGCGGCTACGAGCAGTACTTC.

In this sample, this clonotype turned up many times. The genes are TRBV6-2 or TRBV6-3 and TRBJ1-1, with D unresolved. CDR1 and CDR2 (germline): MNHEY, SVGEGT. V was pared by 7 bases and J by 1 base, with 10 bases between. The CDR3 is made up of 13 amino acids. In DNA, the CDR3 is TGTGCCAGCACCGAGCATAAGAACACTGAAGCTTTCTTT. It yields the protein CASTEHKNTEAFF.

The rearrangement links TRBV27 to TRBJ2-5; a weak D match, TRBD2 (5 bases). The ends were cut back, 2 bases at V and 3 bases at J, with 13 bases in the middle. From germline, CDR1 is MNHEY and CDR2 SMNVEV (reference sequence). The CDR3 length is 15 residues. The CDR3 region is CASSLATTSKETQYF. In DNA, the CDR3 is TGTGCCAGCAGTTTAGCGACTACCTCCAAAGAGACCCAGTACTTC.

This clonotype has at least ten counts. V gene TRBV7-6 combines with J gene TRBJ2-3; D gene uncertain. The length of the CDR3 is 18 residues. Trimming stripped 1 base from V and 5 bases from J, with 22 bases between. Germline CDR1 is SGHVS and CDR2 is FNYEAQ. The CDR3 sequence is CASSLGPPYSTFGDTQYF. CDR3 bases: TGTGCCAGCAGCTTAGGGCCCCCCTACAGCACCTTTGGAGATACGCAGTATTTT.

This clonotype is medium-sized in the sample. The chain employs TRBV20-1 and TRBJ1-3; 11 bases are a match to TRBD1. The ends lost 7 bases at V and 2 bases at J; junction bases unmatched: 4. CDR1 and CDR2 from the germline V gene are DFQATT and SNEGSKA (reference sequence). This CDR3 is 14 amino acids long. Here the CDR3 DNA reads TGCAGTGGCACGGGACAGGGGGCTGGAAACACCATATATTTT. Its protein product is CSGTGQGAGNTIYF.

This clonotype was seen ten or more times. The V gene is TRBV20-1, the J gene TRBJ1-5, with 9 bases aligning to TRBD1. Unmatched junction bases numbered 9, after V lost 6 bases and J lost 6 bases. The CDR3 is made up of 14 amino acids. The germline V gene has CDR1 DFQATT and CDR2 SNEGSKA (reference sequence). Here the CDR3 reads CSASLTGGGQPQHF. CDR3 in DNA: TGCAGTGCCTCCTTGACAGGGGGAGGTCAGCCCCAGCATTTT.

At least ten counts were recorded for this clonotype. The chain recombines TRBV13 with TRBJ2-7; perhaps TRBD1 as D (5 bases). CDR1 PRHDT and CDR2 FYEKMQ come from the germline V gene (reference sequence). The CDR3 is made up of 15 amino acids. V was trimmed by 5 bases and J by 3 bases, leaving 17 bases between them. As DNA, the CDR3 is TGTGCCAGCAGCCGCCAATGGGGCAGTTACTACGAGCAGTACTTC. Protein: CASSRQWGSYYEQYF.

This clonotype has at least ten counts. V is TRBV4-1 and J is TRBJ2-3; D is ambiguous. Between the trimmed V and J ends, which lost 1 base and 6 bases, there was a span of 8 bases. This CDR3 is 13 amino acids long. CDR1 and CDR2 from the germline V gene are MGHRA and YSYEKL. CDR3 in DNA: TGCGCCAGCAGCCAAGTTAATAGGGATACGCAGTATTTT. It encodes CASSQVNRDTQYF.

This clonotype was seen a few times. This chain connects TRBV6-6 to TRBJ2-6; 11 nucleotides line up with TRBD1. This CDR3 contains 17 residues. Germline CDR1 is MNHNY and CDR2 is SVGAGI (reference sequence). The V segment lost 4 bases and the J segment 1 base; nucleotides outside the gene matches: 3. The chain's CDR3 is CASSWDRGISGANVLTF. CDR3 DNA sequence: TGTGCCAGCAGTTGGGACAGGGGGATTTCTGGGGCCAACGTCCTGACTTTC.

This clonotype appeared a single time. Relative to the germline gene, one junction end is altered; a read error may explain this. The chain combines TRBV9 with TRBJ1-6; D call uncertain. The germline V gene has CDR1 SGDLS and CDR2 YYNGEE. The CDR3 loop spans 15 amino acids. CDR3 protein: CASSVVGDLSSHLHF. The CDR3 DNA follows: TGTGCCAGCAGCGTAGTTGGGGATCTGAGTTCACACCTCCACTTT.

This clonotype came up many times. V and J are TRBV4-2 and TRBJ1-3; 8 bases map to TRBD1. The ends lost 5 bases at V and 1 base at J; junction bases unmatched: 4. The germline V gene encodes CDR1 LGHNA and CDR2 YNFKEQ. The CDR3 has 15 amino acids. Written as DNA, the CDR3 is TGTGCCAGCAGCACCGGGACAGGATCTGGAAACACCATATATTTT. This codes for CASSTGTGSGNTIYF.

The table lists this clonotype with many counts. The V and J genes are TRBV19 and TRBJ1-1, with D unclear. The V end was cut by 4 bases, the J end by 1 base, with 10 bases between. Germline CDR1 and CDR2: LNHDA and SQIVND (reference sequence). CDR3 length: 14 residues. Written as DNA, the CDR3 is TGTGCCAGTAGTACCCAGGTGACGAACACTGAAGCTTTCTTT. It encodes CASSTQVTNTEAFF.